Listed below are T cell receptor beta chains from one sample, sequenced in a study of hypomethylating agent response in myelodysplastic syndrome. Using immunoSEQ multiplex PCR, the repertoire was profiled, and TCRdb retains in-frame clones only, with some absent. The sample includes about 6,000 clones, approximately 82% of them seen just once. The sequencing here drew on bone marrow, taken before or after starting hypomethylating agent treatment for myelodysplastic syndrome (not recorded which). These receptors were collected from a human donor with myelodysplastic syndrome. CDR3s include the opening cysteine and the closing phenylalanine or tryptophan. A D gene is named only where the DNA matches it firmly. Clone size is not always given. Where it is, it says once, few, many or a class for expanded clones.

>TRBV5-1|-|TRBD1|TRBJ2-2
TGCGCCAGCAGCCCTACCGGACAGGGGTTCTCCGGGGAGCTGTTTTTT
CASSPTGQGFSGELFF
>TRBV6-4|-|TRBD2|TRBJ2-1
TGTGCCAGCAGGTATCCGGGACTAGGGCCTAAAAACAATGAGCAGTTCTTC
CASRYPGLGPKNNEQFF
>TRBV9|-|-|TRBJ1-1
TGTGCCAGCAGCGTAGATTTGTCTCGGGGCACTGAAGCTTTCTTT
CASSVDLSRGTEAFF
>TRBV11-2|-|-|TRBJ2-2
TGTGCCAGCACGGAAGATCCCACCGGGGAGCTGTTTTTT
CASTEDPTGELFF
>TRBV9|-|TRBD1|TRBJ2-1
TGTGCCAGCAGCCCACGGGACAGGGGGCGCGGTGAGCAGTTCTTC
CASSPRDRGRGEQFF
>TRBV11-3|-|TRBD1|TRBJ2-1
TGTGCCAGCAGCTTAATGGACAGGGGGACCGAGCAGTTCTTC
CASSLMDRGTEQFF
>TRBV6-6|-|-|TRBJ1-2
TGTGCCAGCAGTTACGTGGGGAGCTATGGCTACACCTTC
CASSYVGSYGYTF
>TRBV6-6|-|-|TRBJ1-1
TGTGCCAGCAGTTACTCCAACACGAACACTGAAGCTTTCTTT
CASSYSNTNTEAFF
>TRBV15|-|-|TRBJ1-4
TGTGCCACCAGTGTAGGGGGGACTAATGAAAAACTGTTTTTT
CATSVGGTNEKLFF
>TRBV5-1|-|-|TRBJ1-3
TGCGCCAGCAGCCTTGTGGGCTCTGGAAACACCATATATTTT
CASSLVGSGNTIYF
>TRBV27|few|TRBD2|TRBJ2-2
TGTGCCAGCAGTTTAGGCCTAGCGGCGGTCGAGCTGTTTTTT
CASSLGLAAVELFF
>TRBV11-2|-|-|TRBJ1-3
TGTGCCAGCAGCTTAGTCTCCGGAAACACCATATATTTT
CASSLVSGNTIYF
>TRBV10-1|-|-|TRBJ2-1
TGCGCCAGCAGTCCGGGGGAGACAGGCCGGAATGAGCAGTTCTTC
CASSPGETGRNEQFF
>TRBV5-8|few|-|TRBJ2-7
TGTGCCAGCAGCAGAGAGCTAGCCTGGGAGCAGTACTTC
CASSRELAWEQYF
>TRBV18|-|-|TRBJ2-3
TGTGCCAGCTCACCACTTATGGGCACAGATACGCAGTATTTT
CASSPLMGTDTQYF
>TRBV5-4|-|TRBD2|TRBJ2-6
TGTGCCAGCAGCCAAGAAGCGGGGGTTGGGGCCAACGTCCTGACTTTC
CASSQEAGVGANVLTF
>TRBV6-1|-|-|TRBJ1-6
TGTGCCAGCAGTGCACCCCCGGGGGCTACCCTCCACTTT
CASSAPPGATLHF
>TRBV10-3|few|TRBD2|TRBJ2-3
TGTGCCATCAGTGAATTTGTTGGCGGGGGGGCCGGGGCAGATACGCAGTATTTT
CAISEFVGGGAGADTQYF
>TRBV5-1|-|-|TRBJ1-1
TGCGCCAGCAGCTTGGAAGGGGGGTTCGATGAAGCTTTCTTT
CASSLEGGFDEAFF
>TRBV15|once|-|TRBJ2-3
TGTGCCACCAGCAGCGGAGAGGGGCCAGATACGCAGTATTTT
CATSSGEGPDTQYF
>TRBV21-1|-|-|TRBJ1-2
TGTGCCAGCAGTGGGGGGGTGTATGGCTACACCTTC
CASSGGVYGYTF
>TRBV27|-|TRBD2|TRBJ2-3
TGTGCCAGCAGTTTGCTAGCGGGCACAGATACGCAGTATTTT
CASSLLAGTDTQYF
>TRBV10-3|once|TRBD1|TRBJ2-5
TGTGCCATCAGTCCGGGACAGGGCCGAGAGACCCAGTACTTC
CAISPGQGRETQYF
>TRBV19|-|-|TRBJ1-1
TGTGCCAGTAGTTCCCGCAGGGTACCGGGGACTGAAGCTTTCTTT
CASSSRRVPGTEAFF
>TRBV4-2|-|-|TRBJ2-3
TGTGCCAGCAGCCAAGATTACCCAGATACGCAGTATTTT
CASSQDYPDTQYF
>TRBV19|-|TRBD1|TRBJ1-5
TGTGCCAGTACCCTGGCCGGCACAGGGGCCCTCAATCAGCCCCAGCATTTT
CASTLAGTGALNQPQHF
>TRBV9|-|TRBD1|TRBJ2-1
TGTGCCAGCAGCGTAGAGGGACAGGGAGACAATGAGCAGTTCTTC
CASSVEGQGDNEQFF
>TRBV5-1|-|TRBD1|TRBJ2-2
TGCGCCAGCAGTCAGGACAGGGCTGGTTCCGGGGAGCTGTTTTTT
CASSQDRAGSGELFF
>TRBV7-9|few|-|TRBJ1-2
TGTGCCAGCAGCTTCCAGGGTGGGGGCTACACCTTC
CASSFQGGGYTF
>TRBV5-4|-|-|TRBJ2-4
TGTGCCAGCAGCTCAGGAGGTGGCAGTGCCTCCCCCATAGCCAAAAACATTCAGTACTTC
CASSSGGGSASPIAKNIQYF
>TRBV6-5|once|-|TRBJ2-4
TGTGCCAGCAGTCCACAGGAGGGGGTCAAAAACATTCAGTACTTC
CASSPQEGVKNIQYF
>TRBV27|-|-|TRBJ2-1
TGTGCCAGCAGTTTATCCCAGTTCAATGAGCAGTTCTTC
CASSLSQFNEQFF
>TRBV5-1|-|TRBD2|TRBJ2-1
TGCGCCAGCAGCACAGCGGGAAGCTCCTACAATGAGCAGTTCTTC
CASSTAGSSYNEQFF
>TRBV5-1|-|TRBD2|TRBJ2-1
TGCGCCAGCAGCCCCCCCCGGCTAGCGGGCCTCAATGAGCAGTTCTTC
CASSPPRLAGLNEQFF
>TRBV11-1|once|-|TRBJ2-2
TGTGCCAGCAGCTCAAGGGCGGGGGCAAGAAACACCGGGGAGCTGTTTTTT
CASSSRAGARNTGELFF
>TRBV29-1|-|TRBD2|TRBJ2-3
TGCAGCCTTCGGACTAGCGGGGGGGGCACAGATACGCAGTATTTT
CSLRTSGGGTDTQYF
>TRBV7-8|-|-|TRBJ1-5
TGTGCCAGCAGATCGAATAGCAATCAGCCCCAGCATTTT
CASRSNSNQPQHF
>TRBV5-1|-|TRBD2|TRBJ2-2
TGCGCCAGCAGCCCGACTAGCGGGGCCAACGTCGGGGAGCTGTTTTTT
CASSPTSGANVGELFF
>TRBV13|few|TRBD1|TRBJ2-7
TGTGCCAGCAGCCACGGGACAGATACCTACGAGCAGTACTTC
CASSHGTDTYEQYF
>TRBV19|-|-|TRBJ1-1
TGTGCCAGTAGTTCGACGGGGGGCGGGAGTGAAGCTTTCTTT
CASSSTGGGSEAFF
>TRBV2|-|TRBD1|TRBJ1-5
TGTGCCAGCAGTGGCGGACAGGGGAAAAATCAGCCCCAGCATTTT
CASSGGQGKNQPQHF
>TRBV5-1|-|TRBD2|TRBJ2-1
TGCGCCAGCAGCTTGAGTCAACTAGCGGGCTCCTACAATGAGCAGTTCTTC
CASSLSQLAGSYNEQFF
>TRBV6-1|-|-|TRBJ2-6
TGTGCCAGCAGTGAAGCTGGGGCCAACGTCCTGACTTTC
CASSEAGANVLTF
>TRBV5-1|-|-|TRBJ2-7
TGCGCCAGCAGCTTGGTCCCAGGGTCCTACGAGCAGTACTTC
CASSLVPGSYEQYF
>TRBV27|-|TRBD1|TRBJ2-1
TGTGCCAGCAGCCGAGTCGCCGGGACAGGGCTAGGCTACAATGAGCAGTTCTTC
CASSRVAGTGLGYNEQFF
>TRBV7-6|few|-|TRBJ2-5
TGTGCCAGCAGCTCCAGACCGGGACTCCAAGAGACCCAGTACTTC
CASSSRPGLQETQYF
>TRBV15|large|-|TRBJ1-2
TGTGCCACCAGCAGAGATCGGGGGCCCCAAGTTGATGGCTACACCTTC
CATSRDRGPQVDGYTF
>TRBV5-1|-|TRBD2|TRBJ2-1
TGCGCCAGCAGCGCCGTAGCGGGAGAGCCCGCCCGGTTCTTC
CASSAVAGEPARFF
>TRBV7-8|-|-|TRBJ2-3
TGTGCCAGCAGCCCCCCGAGGGAAGATACGCAGTATTTT
CASSPPREDTQYF
>TRBV15|-|-|TRBJ2-1
TGTGCCACCAGCTTCCTAGGAGATGAGCAGTTCTTC
CATSFLGDEQFF